The T cell receptor beta chain described here comes from a study of T-cell memory formation after mild COVID-19. Study-level background: The two donors had largely donor-specific TCR clusters.

From 5'RACE with constant-segment primers came TCR alpha and TCR beta cDNA libraries that carried sample barcodes and UMIs. TCRdb independently ran MiXCR on the 5' RACE reads; one entry per CDR3 protein. The repertoire holds fewer than 650,000 distinct CDR3 sequences, with approximately 15% as singletons. Regarding the study as a whole: Contracting clones from day 15 to 85 had balanced CD4/CD8; later expanders favoured CD4+. The main location of contracting CD4+ clones was CM and EM, and that of contracting CD8+ clones was EMRA.

Note on this clonotype: Antigen unknown.

The V end lost 4 bases, the J end lost 4 bases, and 11 bases lay between the germline ends. CDR1 and CDR2 (germline): SGHNT, YYREEE (reference sequence). The CDR3 loop spans 13 amino acids. Sequenced material: PBMCs or a T cell subset sorted from them (not recorded which). The TCR originated in an adult woman who had mild COVID-19 (a few samples of this study predate the infection). Cell type and time point are not known. The gene calls are TRBV5-4 and TRBJ2-5, with D perhaps matching TRBD1 (5 bases). The CDR3 reads CASSPNQGETQYF. The CDR3 DNA sequence: TGTGCCAGCAGCCCTAACCAGGGAGAGACCCAGTACTTC.